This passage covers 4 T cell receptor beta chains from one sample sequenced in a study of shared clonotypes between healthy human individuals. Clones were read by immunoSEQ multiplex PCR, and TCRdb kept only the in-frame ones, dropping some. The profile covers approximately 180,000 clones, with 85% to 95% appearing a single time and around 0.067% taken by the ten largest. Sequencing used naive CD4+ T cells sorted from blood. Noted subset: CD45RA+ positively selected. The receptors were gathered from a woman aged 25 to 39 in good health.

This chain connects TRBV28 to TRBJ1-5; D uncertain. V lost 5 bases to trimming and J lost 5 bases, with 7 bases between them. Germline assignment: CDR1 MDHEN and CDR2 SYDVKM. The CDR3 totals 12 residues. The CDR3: CASSLIDQPQHF. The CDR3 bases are TGTGCCAGCAGTCTGATCGATCAGCCCCAGCATTTT.

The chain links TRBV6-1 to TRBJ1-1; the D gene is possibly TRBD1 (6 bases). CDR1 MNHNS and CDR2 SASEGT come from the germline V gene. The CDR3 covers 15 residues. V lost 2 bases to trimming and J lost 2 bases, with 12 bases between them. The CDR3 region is CASSEIRGRNTEAFF. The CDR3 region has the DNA TGTGCCAGCAGTGAAATTAGGGGGAGAAACACTGAAGCTTTCTTT.

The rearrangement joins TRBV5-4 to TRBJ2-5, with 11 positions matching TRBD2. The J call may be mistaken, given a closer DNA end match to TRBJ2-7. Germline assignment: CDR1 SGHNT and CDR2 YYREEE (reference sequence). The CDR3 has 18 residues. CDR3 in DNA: TGTGCCAGCAGCTTGGCCGCTAGCGGGAGGCTTCACTCCTACGAGCAGTACTTC. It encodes CASSLAASGRLHSYEQYF.

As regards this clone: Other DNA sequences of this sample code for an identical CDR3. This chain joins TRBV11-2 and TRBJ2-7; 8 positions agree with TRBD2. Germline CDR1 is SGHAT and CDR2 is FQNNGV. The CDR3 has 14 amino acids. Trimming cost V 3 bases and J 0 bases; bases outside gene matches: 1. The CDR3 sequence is CASSFTSGSYEQYF. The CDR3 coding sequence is TGTGCCAGCAGCTTTACTAGCGGCTCCTACGAGCAGTACTTC.